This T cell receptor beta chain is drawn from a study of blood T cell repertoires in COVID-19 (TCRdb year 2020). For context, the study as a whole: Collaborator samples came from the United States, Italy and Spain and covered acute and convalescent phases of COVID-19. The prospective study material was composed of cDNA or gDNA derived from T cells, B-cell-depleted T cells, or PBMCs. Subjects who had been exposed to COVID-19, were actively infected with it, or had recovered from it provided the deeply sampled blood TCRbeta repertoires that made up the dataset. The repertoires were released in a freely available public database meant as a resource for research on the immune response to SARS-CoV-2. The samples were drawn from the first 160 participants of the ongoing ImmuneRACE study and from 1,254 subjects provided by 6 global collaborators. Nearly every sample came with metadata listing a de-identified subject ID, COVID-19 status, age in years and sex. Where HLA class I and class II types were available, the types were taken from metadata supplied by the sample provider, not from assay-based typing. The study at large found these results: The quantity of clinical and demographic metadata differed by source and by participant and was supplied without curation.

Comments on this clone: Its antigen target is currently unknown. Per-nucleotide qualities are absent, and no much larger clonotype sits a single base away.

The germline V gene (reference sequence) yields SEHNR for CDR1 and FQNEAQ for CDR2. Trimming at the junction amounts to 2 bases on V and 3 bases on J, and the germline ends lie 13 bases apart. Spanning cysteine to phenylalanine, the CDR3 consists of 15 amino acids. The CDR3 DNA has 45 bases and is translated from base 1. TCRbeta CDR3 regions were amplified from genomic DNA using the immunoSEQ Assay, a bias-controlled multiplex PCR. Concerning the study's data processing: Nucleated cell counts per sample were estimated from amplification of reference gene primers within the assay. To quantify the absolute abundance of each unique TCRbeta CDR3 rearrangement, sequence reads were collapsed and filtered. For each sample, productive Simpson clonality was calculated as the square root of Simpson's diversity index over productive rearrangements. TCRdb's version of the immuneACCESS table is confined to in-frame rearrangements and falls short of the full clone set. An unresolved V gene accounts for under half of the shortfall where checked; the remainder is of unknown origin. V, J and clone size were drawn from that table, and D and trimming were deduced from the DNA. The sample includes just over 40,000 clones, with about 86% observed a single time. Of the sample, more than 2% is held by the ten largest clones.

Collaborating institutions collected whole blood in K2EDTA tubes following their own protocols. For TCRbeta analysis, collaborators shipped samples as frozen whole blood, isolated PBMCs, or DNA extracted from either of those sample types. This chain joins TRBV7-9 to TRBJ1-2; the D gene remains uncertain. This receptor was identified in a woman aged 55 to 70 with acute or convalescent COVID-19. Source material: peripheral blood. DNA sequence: TGTGCCAGCAGCTTATGGCCAGGCAAGCACTATGGCTACACCTTC. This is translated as CASSLWPGKHYGYTF.